This TCR beta chain is drawn from a study of cytomegalovirus exposure and HLA in healthy donors. This clone came up a few times. Germline trimming cut 3 bases from V and 4 bases from J; bases unmatched to any gene: 9. Germline loops: CDR1 MGHDK, CDR2 SYGVNS. This CDR3 has 16 amino acids. The PCR used 60 Vbeta and 13 Jbeta primers. Sequenced by immunoSEQ multiplex PCR; TCRdb stores in-frame clones only, minus some. The sample consists of fewer than 250,000 clones, 65% to 85% of them appearing once. The sequenced material came from PBMCs. This TCR was sampled from a boy aged 2 to 9 in good health and CMV-seronegative. The chain joins TRBV25-1 to TRBJ1-3; 7 positions agree with TRBD1. The CDR3 DNA is TGTGCCAGCAGTGACCAGAAGGGGGCGCACGGAAACACCATATATTTT. It specifies CASSDQKGAHGNTIYF.